These T cell receptor beta chains were read from a single sample in a study of regulatory T cells in long-lasting Graves disease. One entry per CDR3 protein, called by TCRdb with MiXCR from the multiplex PCR reads. The data show hundreds of thousands of distinct CDR3 sequences, 16% seen once. The data were also submitted as part of a second study, on T cells in Graves' hyperthyroidism and ophthalmopathy.

The sequences come from peripheral blood mononuclear cells (PBMCs), collected at new diagnosis, from a patient treated with antithyroid drugs. Receptors originate from a woman aged 35-60 years with Graves disease. Each CDR3 is given with its conserved first and last residue.

TRBV10-3,CAISVDPARGGNSPLHF
TRBV7-2,CASRQTGLTGELFF
TRBV12-3/TRBV12-4,CASSPRRGPSAFF
TRBV7-6,CASSLVHTDYNEQFF
TRBV9,CASSVDGLPSPYNEQFF
TRBV5-6,CASSPLGTGAYEQYF
TRBV7-9,CASSLGSTGDYGYTF
TRBV15,CATGLRNSGANVLTF
TRBV5-1,CASSLETSTDTQYF
TRBV19,CASSIVGTVPGELFF
TRBV20-1,CSASAEVGNTIYF